These 6 T cell receptor beta chains were sequenced from one sample in a study of T cells expressing NK-cell markers. TCRdb reanalyzed the 5' RACE reads, giving one entry per CDR3 protein sequence and no DNA. This listing includes a few hundred thousand distinct CDR3 sequences. Source material: blood T cells: a sorted CD56 or NKG2C T cell subset, CD4+ or CD8+ T cells, or bulk PBMC T cells (not recorded which). The receptors shown here come from a man between 18 and 35 years old in good health.

The V and J genes are TRBV29-1 and TRBJ1-5. The germline V gene encodes CDR1 SQVTM and CDR2 ANQGSEA. The CDR3 is made up of 12 amino acids. CDR3 protein: CSAGGVNQPQHF.

The V gene is TRBV30, the J gene TRBJ2-7; TCRdb returns TRBD1, unconfirmable since there is no DNA. CDR3 length equals 12 residues. CDR1 GTSNPN and CDR2 SVGIG come from the germline V gene (reference sequence). CDR3 sequence: CAWSQQGYEQYF.

V is TRBV11-2 and J is TRBJ2-5; the TCRdb D gene call, TRBD1, has no DNA to confirm it. Germline values: CDR1 SGHAT, CDR2 FQNNGV. The CDR3 totals 15 residues. CDR3 sequence: CASSLDGLDARAQYF.

The rearrangement joins TRBV21-1 to TRBJ2-7; there is no DNA to check the TCRdb D call of TRBD1. TRBV21-1 is given as a pseudogene. This CDR3 is 15 amino acids long. CDR3 in amino acids: CASSTGTNNSYEQYF.

The chain has TRBV15 and TRBJ1-1. The CDR3 has 14 residues. Germline assignment: CDR1 LNHNV and CDR2 YYDKDF (reference sequence). CDR3 loop: CATSRGEQTSEAFF.

The V gene is TRBV12-3 or TRBV12-4, the J gene TRBJ2-5; the D call from TCRdb, TRBD1, cannot be confirmed without DNA. This CDR3 comprises 14 residues. CDR3 sequence reads: CASSPNRGQETQYF.